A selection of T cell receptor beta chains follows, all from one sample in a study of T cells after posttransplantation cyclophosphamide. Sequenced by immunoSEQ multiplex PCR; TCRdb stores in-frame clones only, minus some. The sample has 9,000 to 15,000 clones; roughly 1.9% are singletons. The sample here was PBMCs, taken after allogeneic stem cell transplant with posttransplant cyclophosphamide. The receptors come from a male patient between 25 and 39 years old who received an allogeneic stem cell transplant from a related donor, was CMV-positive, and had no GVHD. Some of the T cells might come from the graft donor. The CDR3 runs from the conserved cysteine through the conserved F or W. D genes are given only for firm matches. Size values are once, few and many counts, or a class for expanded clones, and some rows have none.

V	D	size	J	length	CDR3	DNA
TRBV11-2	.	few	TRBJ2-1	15	CASSLSGFSYNEQFF	TGTGCCAGCAGCCTTAGCGGTTTCTCCTACAATGAGCAGTTCTTC
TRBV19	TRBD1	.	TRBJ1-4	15	CASRPQPRGREKLFF	TGTGCCAGTAGGCCTCAGCCCAGGGGGAGAGAAAAACTGTTTTTT
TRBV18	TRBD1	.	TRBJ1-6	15	CASSPLGTGESPLHF	TGTGCCAGCTCACCACTAGGGACAGGGGAATCACCCCTCCACTTT
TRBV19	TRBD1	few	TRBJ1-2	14	CASTALDREGGYTF	TGTGCCAGTACCGCTCTCGACAGGGAAGGGGGCTACACCTTC
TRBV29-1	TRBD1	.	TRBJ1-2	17	CSVEGTGLARLPGGYTF	TGCAGCGTTGAGGGGACAGGTTTGGCGAGGCTTCCTGGCGGGTACACCTTC
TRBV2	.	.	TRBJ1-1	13	CASGRDRNTEAFF	TGTGCCAGCGGGCGCGACAGGAACACTGAAGCTTTCTTT
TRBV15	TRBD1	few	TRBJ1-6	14	CATSPRQGNSPLHF	TGTGCCACCAGCCCTCGACAGGGAAATTCACCCCTCCACTTT
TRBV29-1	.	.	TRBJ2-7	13	CSVEIIAGGGQYF	TGCAGCGTTGAAATAATTGCGGGCGGTGGGCAGTACTTC
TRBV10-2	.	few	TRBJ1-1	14	CASSESGPVTEAFF	TGCGCCAGCAGTGAGAGCGGGCCGGTCACTGAAGCTTTCTTT
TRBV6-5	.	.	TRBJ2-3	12	CASSPRADTQYF	TGTGCCAGCAGCCCGCGGGCAGATACGCAGTATTTT
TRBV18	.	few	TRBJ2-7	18	CASSPESDGPESPYEQYF	TGTGCCAGCTCACCCGAGAGCGACGGTCCGGAATCGCCCTACGAGCAGTACTTC
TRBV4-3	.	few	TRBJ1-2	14	CASSQNFGDYGYTF	TGCGCCAGCAGCCAAAATTTCGGGGACTATGGCTACACCTTC
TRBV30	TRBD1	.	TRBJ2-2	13	CASRTGGTGELFF	TGTGCCTCGAGGACAGGGGGCACCGGGGAGCTGTTTTTT
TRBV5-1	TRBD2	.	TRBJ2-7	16	CASSPGGDDPRRGQYF	TGCGCCAGCAGCCCCGGGGGGGATGACCCCCGCCGAGGGCAGTACTTC
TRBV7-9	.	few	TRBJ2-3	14	CASSRGSSTDTQYF	TGTGCCAGCAGCCGGGGGTCCAGCACAGATACGCAGTATTTT
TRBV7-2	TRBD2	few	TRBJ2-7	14	CASSFWGGVYEQYF	TGTGCCAGCAGCTTTTGGGGGGGGGTATACGAGCAGTACTTC
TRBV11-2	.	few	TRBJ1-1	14	CASSLSWGGDEAFF	TGTGCCAGCAGCTTAAGTTGGGGCGGCGATGAAGCTTTCTTT
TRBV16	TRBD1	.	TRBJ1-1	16	CASSQSQGGVNTEAFF	TGTGCCAGCAGCCAATCTCAGGGGGGAGTGAACACTGAAGCTTTCTTT
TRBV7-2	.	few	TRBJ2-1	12	CASTFADNEQFF	TGTGCCAGCACCTTCGCGGACAATGAGCAGTTCTTC
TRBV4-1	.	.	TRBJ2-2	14	CASSPRQVGGELFF	TGCGCCAGCAGTCCAAGACAGGTCGGCGGGGAGCTGTTTTTT
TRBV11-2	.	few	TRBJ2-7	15	CASSLVAGGAYEQYF	TGTGCCAGCAGCTTAGTGGCCGGGGGTGCGTACGAGCAGTACTTC
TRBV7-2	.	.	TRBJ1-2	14	CATSSGDSNYGYTF	TGTGCCACCTCGAGCGGGGATTCTAACTATGGCTACACCTTC
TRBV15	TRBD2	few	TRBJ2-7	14	CATSKKREAYEQYF	TGTGCCACCAGCAAAAAGCGGGAGGCCTACGAGCAGTACTTC
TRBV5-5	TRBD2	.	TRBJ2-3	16	CASSLGLAVTTDTQYF	TGTGCCAGCAGCTTGGGACTAGCGGTTACCACAGATACGCAGTATTTT
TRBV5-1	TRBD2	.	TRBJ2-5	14	CATRPGLAGETQYF	TGCGCCACCCGGCCCGGACTAGCGGGAGAGACCCAGTACTTC
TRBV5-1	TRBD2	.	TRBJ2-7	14	CASSLAPSGYEQYF	TGCGCCAGCAGCTTGGCACCTAGCGGCTACGAGCAGTACTTC
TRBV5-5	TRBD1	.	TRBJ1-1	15	CASSHGTGQGTEAFF	TGTGCCAGCAGCCATGGAACCGGACAGGGGACTGAAGCTTTCTTT
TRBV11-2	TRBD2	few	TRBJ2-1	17	CASSPSYRTSGNNEQFF	TGTGCCAGCAGCCCCTCTTATAGGACTAGCGGCAACAATGAGCAGTTCTTC
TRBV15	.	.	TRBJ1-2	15	CATSREVAGDYRYTF	TGTGCCACCAGCAGAGAAGTTGCCGGGGACTATCGCTACACCTTC
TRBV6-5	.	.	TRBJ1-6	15	CASSYSRQPQMALHF	TGTGCCAGCAGTTACTCCCGACAGCCCCAGATGGCCCTCCACTTT
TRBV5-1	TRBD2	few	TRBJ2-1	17	CASSSSSGGSSYNEQFF	TGCGCCAGCAGCTCCTCTAGCGGGGGTAGCTCCTACAATGAGCAGTTCTTC
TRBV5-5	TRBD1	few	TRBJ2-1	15	CASSLGQGVDNEQFF	TGTGCCAGCAGCTTGGGACAGGGGGTCGACAATGAGCAGTTCTTC
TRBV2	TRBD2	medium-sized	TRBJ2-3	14	CASSLGLGSDTQYF	TGTGCCAGCAGTCTTGGACTAGGATCAGATACGCAGTATTTT
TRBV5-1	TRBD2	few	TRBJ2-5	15	CASSFGGGGQETQYF	TGCGCCAGCAGCTTCGGGGGGGGTGGCCAAGAGACCCAGTACTTC
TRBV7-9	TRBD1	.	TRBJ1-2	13	CASSLGTGQGYTF	TGTGCCAGCAGCTTGGGGACAGGGCAGGGCTACACCTTC
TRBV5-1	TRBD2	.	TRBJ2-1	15	CASSTTSGPYNEQFF	TGCGCCAGCAGCACCACTAGCGGACCTTACAATGAGCAGTTCTTC
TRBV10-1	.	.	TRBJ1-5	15	CASSDSGAGDQPQHF	TGCGCCAGCAGTGACTCTGGGGCAGGGGATCAGCCCCAGCATTTT
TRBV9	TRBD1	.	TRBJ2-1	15	CATGPGTGRVSEQFF	TGTGCCACCGGACCCGGGACAGGGAGGGTCTCTGAGCAGTTCTTC
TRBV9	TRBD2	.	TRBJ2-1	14	CASTGTSMGDEQFF	TGTGCCAGCACTGGGACTAGCATGGGCGATGAGCAGTTCTTC
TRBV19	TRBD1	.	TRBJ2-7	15	CASSIRQGAFREQYF	TGTGCCAGTAGTATCCGACAGGGGGCTTTCCGCGAGCAGTACTTC
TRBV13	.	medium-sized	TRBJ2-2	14	CASSLDYNTGELFF	TGTGCCAGCAGCTTGGACTATAACACCGGGGAGCTGTTTTTT
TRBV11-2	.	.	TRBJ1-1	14	CASSRRGMNTEAFF	TGTGCCAGCAGCCGCAGGGGCATGAACACTGAAGCTTTCTTT
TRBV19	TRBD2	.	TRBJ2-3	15	CASSGPGGLTDTQYF	TGTGCCAGTAGTGGGCCGGGAGGCCTCACAGATACGCAGTATTTT
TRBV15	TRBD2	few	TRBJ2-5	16	CATSSPGTRGRETQYF	TGTGCCACCAGCAGTCCCGGGACTAGGGGTAGGGAGACCCAGTACTTC
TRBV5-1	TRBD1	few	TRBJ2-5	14	CASSHGQGRETQYF	TGCGCCAGCAGCCACGGACAGGGCAGGGAGACCCAGTACTTC
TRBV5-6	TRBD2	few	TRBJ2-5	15	CASSRGWGRGGSQYF	TGTGCCAGCAGCCGTGGTTGGGGGAGGGGAGGTTCCCAGTACTTC
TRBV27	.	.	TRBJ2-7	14	CASSRGSSSYEQYF	TGTGCCAGCAGTCGGGGGTCGAGCTCCTACGAGCAGTACTTC
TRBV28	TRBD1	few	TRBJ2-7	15	CASSSTGTGGYEQYF	TGTGCCAGCAGTTCCACCGGGACAGGGGGTTACGAGCAGTACTTC
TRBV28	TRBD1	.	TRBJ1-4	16	CASSTYRGRGDEKLFF	TGTGCCAGCAGTACCTACAGGGGAAGGGGGGACGAAAAACTGTTTTTT
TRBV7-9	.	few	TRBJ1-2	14	CASSLASRNYGYTF	TGTGCCAGCAGCTTAGCGTCCAGGAACTATGGCTACACCTTC
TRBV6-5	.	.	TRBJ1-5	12	CASSSGNQPQHF	TGTGCCAGCAGTTCGGGGAATCAGCCCCAGCATTTT
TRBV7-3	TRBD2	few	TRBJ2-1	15	CASSLTAGGAGEQFF	TGTGCCAGCAGCTTAACGGCGGGAGGGGCTGGTGAGCAGTTCTTC
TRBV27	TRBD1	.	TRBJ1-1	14	CASSYSGTGTEAFF	TGTGCCAGCAGCTACTCCGGGACAGGGACTGAAGCTTTCTTT